Shown below are 13 T cell receptor beta chains from a single sample sequenced in a study of blood T cells in healthy people across ages (dated by TCRdb to 2013 to 2016). The library relied on 5' RACE. TCRdb shows the sequencer as Illumina HiSeq 2500. A second PCR of about 6 to 11 cycles was run with a J-beta primer mix and a sample-barcoded 5' primer. TCRdb handled the public reads itself, with Q25 trimming in fastp and clone calling in MiXCR, and kept productive beta chains. All rows with the same CDR3 protein become a single entry with the most common DNA and genes. The table for this sample lists 650,000 to 1,000,000 distinct CDR3 sequences; 35% to 40% of them were counted only once. The leading ten clones occupy around 13% of the sample. What was sequenced was blood. These receptors were obtained from a man between 18 and 29 years old in good health.

This clonotype came up a few times. The genes are TRBV3-1 and TRBJ1-1, with D perhaps TRBD1 (5 bases). The CDR3 has 12 residues. Trimming removed 1 base at V and 10 bases at J, with 10 bases between. CDR1 LGHDT and CDR2 YNNKEL come from the germline V gene (reference sequence). This CDR3 reads CASSQGGGLAFF. The CDR3, as DNA: TGTGCCAGCAGCCAAGGGGGCGGACTAGCTTTCTTT.

The rearrangement joins TRBV25-1 to TRBJ1-4; maybe TRBD1 (5 bases). CDR1 and CDR2 from the germline V gene are MGHDK and SYGVNS. This CDR3 region has 16 residues. V lost 5 bases and J 0 bases, leaving 13 bases between the germline ends. The CDR3 spells CASSREVGATNEKLFF. The CDR3, as DNA: TGTGCCAGCAGTCGGGAGGTGGGGGCAACTAATGAAAAACTGTTTTTT.

V is TRBV9 and J is TRBJ2-1; 7 bases are a match to TRBD1. Near its end, the DNA agrees better with TRBJ2-7, so the J call may be wrong. This CDR3 spans 16 amino acids. Germline V gene lookup returns CDR1 SGDLS and CDR2 YYNGEE. The CDR3, as DNA: TGTGCCAGCAGCGTAGAGAGGGGGCAGGGGTACAATGAGCAGTACTTC. Translated: CASSVERGQGYNEQYF.

The V gene is TRBV20-1, the J gene TRBJ2-4; 8 nucleotides line up with TRBD1. This CDR3 has 18 amino acids. Germline CDR1 DFQATT, CDR2 SNEGSKA (reference sequence). Unmatched junction bases numbered 13, after V lost 3 bases and J lost 0 bases. The CDR3 region has the DNA TGCAGTGCTAGTTCGTATCAGGACAGGGCCAAAGCCAAAAACATTCAGTACTTC. Residues: CSASSYQDRAKAKNIQYF.

This clonotype was detected a few times. One end of the junction varies from germline; a read error may be responsible. This chain uses TRBV7-3 with TRBJ2-5; D remains ambiguous. The germline CDR1 and CDR2 sequences are SGHTA and FQGTGA. The CDR3 is made up of 13 amino acids. DNA of the CDR3: TGTGCAAGCAGCTTAACGTTAAGGGAGACCCAGTACTTC. It yields the protein CASSLTLRETQYF.

On this clonotype: With a much larger clone just one base away, this may be a read error. This chain uses TRBV27 with TRBJ2-5; the match to TRBD2 covers 7 bases. The germline gives CDR1 MNHEY, CDR2 SMNVEV (reference sequence). The CDR3 totals 14 residues. V gave up 5 bases and J gave up 7 bases; unmatched junction bases: 10. The CDR3 DNA sequence: TGTGCCAGCAGTCCACGGACTAGAGAAGGGACCCAGTACTTC. Amino acid sequence: CASSPRTREGTQYF.

This clonotype was observed a handful of times. The genes are TRBV7-2 and TRBJ1-2; 8 bases line up with TRBD1. CDR1 and CDR2 from the germline V gene are SGHTA and FQGNSA. CDR3 size: 15 residues. V shed 1 base and J 4 bases; nucleotides not matched to a gene: 5. This CDR3 is CASSLVRQGFYGYTF. For the CDR3, the DNA is TGTGCCAGCAGCTTAGTTAGACAGGGGTTCTATGGCTACACCTTC. The full variable domain, rest sourced from reference TRBV7-2 and TRBJ1-2, is GAGVSQSPSNKVTEKGKDVELRCDPISGHTALYWYRQSLGQGLEFLIYFQGNSAPDKSGLPSDRFSAERTGGSVSTLTIQRTQQEDSAVYLCASSLVRQGFYGYTFGSGTRLTVV.

The chain combines TRBV18 with TRBJ1-6; D is perhaps TRBD1 (6 bases). From germline, CDR1 is KGHSH and CDR2 LQKENI. CDR3 size: 16 residues. V gave up 2 bases and J gave up 6 bases, with 14 bases separating them. The CDR3 sequence is CASSPEQGHSNSPLHF. The CDR3 coding sequence is TGTGCCAGCTCACCAGAACAGGGCCACTCTAATTCACCCCTCCACTTT.

This clonotype was picked up a small number of times. The rearrangement links TRBV9 to TRBJ2-6, with D possibly being TRBD1 (5 bases). V was pared by 4 bases and J by 0 bases, with 14 bases between. From germline, CDR1 is SGDLS and CDR2 YYNGEE. The CDR3 extends over 17 amino acids. CDR3 region: CASSLGHASSGANVLTF. The CDR3 DNA sequence: TGTGCCAGCAGCTTAGGACACGCGAGCTCTGGGGCCAACGTCCTGACTTTC.

J is TRBJ1-2 and V is TRBV20-1, with D unresolved. This CDR3 is 13 amino acids long. The germline V and J ends were trimmed by 5 bases and 10 bases, with 20 bases remaining between them. The germline V gene encodes CDR1 DFQATT and CDR2 SNEGSKA (reference sequence). DNA for the CDR3: TGCAGTGCTTTTCCCATGGGTAATCCCATCTACACCTTC. Translated: CSAFPMGNPIYTF.

This clonotype turned up a few times. The chain links TRBV20-1 to TRBJ2-7; D call uncertain. There are 13 residues in the CDR3. CDR1 DFQATT and CDR2 SNEGSKA come from the germline V gene (reference sequence). V lost 3 bases to trimming and J lost 5 bases, with 14 bases between them. CDR3 region: CSASWVSNDEQYF. CDR3 coding DNA: TGCAGTGCTAGCTGGGTTAGTAACGACGAGCAGTACTTC.

The J gene is TRBJ1-4, the V gene TRBV7-9, with D unresolved. Germline assignment: CDR1 SEHNR and CDR2 FQNEAQ (reference sequence). Trimming took off 8 bases at V and 8 bases at J, with 15 bases between the two ends. The CDR3 runs to 13 residues. The CDR3 DNA sequence: TGTGCCAGCGGCGGCCCGATGAGCGAAAAACTGTTTTTT. It encodes CASGGPMSEKLFF.

As to this clonotype: A far larger clone lies a single base away; this is likely a read error. The CDR3 region has the DNA TGTGCCAGCAGCATGACCACAGATACGCAGTATTTT. The encoded protein is CASSMTTDTQYF. The V gene is TRBV12-3 or TRBV12-4, the J gene TRBJ2-3; D is unclear. This CDR3 contains 12 residues. V was clipped by 6 bases and J by 2 bases, with 6 bases between them.